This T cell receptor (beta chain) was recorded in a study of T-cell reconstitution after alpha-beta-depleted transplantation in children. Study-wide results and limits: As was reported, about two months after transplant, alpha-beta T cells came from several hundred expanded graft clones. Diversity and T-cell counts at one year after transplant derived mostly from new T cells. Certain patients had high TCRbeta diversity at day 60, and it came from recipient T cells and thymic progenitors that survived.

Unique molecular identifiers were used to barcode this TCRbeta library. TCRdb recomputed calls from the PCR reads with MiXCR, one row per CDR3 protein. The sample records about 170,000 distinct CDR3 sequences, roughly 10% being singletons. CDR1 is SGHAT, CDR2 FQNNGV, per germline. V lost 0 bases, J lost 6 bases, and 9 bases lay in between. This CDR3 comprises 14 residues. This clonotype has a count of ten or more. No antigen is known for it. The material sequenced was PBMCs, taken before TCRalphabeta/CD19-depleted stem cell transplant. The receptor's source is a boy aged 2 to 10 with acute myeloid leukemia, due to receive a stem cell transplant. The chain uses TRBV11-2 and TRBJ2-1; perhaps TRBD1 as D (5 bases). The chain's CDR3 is CASSLDWGRNEQFF. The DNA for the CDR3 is TGTGCCAGCAGCTTAGATTGGGGCCGCAATGAGCAGTTCTTC.